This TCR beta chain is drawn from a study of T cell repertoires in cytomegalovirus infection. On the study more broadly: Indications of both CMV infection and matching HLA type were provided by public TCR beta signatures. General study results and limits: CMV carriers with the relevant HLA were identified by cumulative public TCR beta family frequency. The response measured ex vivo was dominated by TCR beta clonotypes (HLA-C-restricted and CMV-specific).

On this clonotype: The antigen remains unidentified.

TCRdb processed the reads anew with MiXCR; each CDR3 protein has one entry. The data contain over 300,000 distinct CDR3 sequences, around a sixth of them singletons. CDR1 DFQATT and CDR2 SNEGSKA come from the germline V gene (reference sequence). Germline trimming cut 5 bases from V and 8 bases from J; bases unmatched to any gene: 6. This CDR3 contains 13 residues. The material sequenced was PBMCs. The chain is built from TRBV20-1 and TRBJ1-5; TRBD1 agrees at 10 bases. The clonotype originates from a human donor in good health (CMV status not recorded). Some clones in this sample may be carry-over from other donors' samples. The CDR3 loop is CSASGTGDEPQHF. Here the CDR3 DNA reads TGCAGTGCTTCCGGGACAGGGGATGAGCCCCAGCATTTT.